This T cell receptor beta chain was obtained from a study of T cell responses to AZD1222 COVID-19 vaccine. Note on this clone: Its matching antigen is unknown.

Germline V CDR1 and CDR2: SGHNT, YYREEE (reference sequence). V lost 2 bases and J lost 3; bases outside the gene matches: 5. This CDR3 comprises 15 residues. Whole-study findings and limits: Spike-specific TCRs gained breadth and depth after people received two AZD1222 doses. Seropositive AZD1222 recipients at baseline numbered only five or six. Distributed over spike, vaccine-associated CD4 TCRs predominated at 160-218 and 743-854.

The repertoire was sequenced with immunoSEQ multiplex PCR; TCRdb's copy has only in-frame clones and lacks some. The sample has around 63,000 clones; about 85% are singletons. The TCR was taken from an adult in good health. The J gene is TRBJ2-1, the V gene TRBV5-4; 7 positions match TRBD2. The specimen comprised peripheral blood, sampled on day 0 of AZD1222 vaccination. The CDR3 is CASSLGLADYNEQFF. The DNA for the CDR3 is TGTGCCAGCAGCTTAGGCCTAGCGGACTACAATGAGCAGTTCTTC.